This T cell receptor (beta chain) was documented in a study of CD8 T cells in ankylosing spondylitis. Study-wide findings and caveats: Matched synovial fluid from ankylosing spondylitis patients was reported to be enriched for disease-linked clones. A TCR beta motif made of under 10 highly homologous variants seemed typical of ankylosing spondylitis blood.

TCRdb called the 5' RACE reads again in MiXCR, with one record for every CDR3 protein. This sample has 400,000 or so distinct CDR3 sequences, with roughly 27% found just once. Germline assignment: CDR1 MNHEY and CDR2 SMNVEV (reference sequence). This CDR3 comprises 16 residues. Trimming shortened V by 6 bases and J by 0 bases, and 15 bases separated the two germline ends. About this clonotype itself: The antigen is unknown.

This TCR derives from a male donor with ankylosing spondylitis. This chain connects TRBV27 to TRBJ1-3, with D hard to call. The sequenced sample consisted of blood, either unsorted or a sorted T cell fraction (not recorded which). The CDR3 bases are TGTGCCAGCAGACCAAGACTGGTTACCTCTGGAAACACCATATATTTT. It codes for CASRPRLVTSGNTIYF.